Included here is one T cell receptor beta chain sequence, with context. Antigen unknown. Patients had resection in Japan or China between the mid-2010s and the late 2010s. H&E slides confirmed each diagnosis, reviewed by two pathologists independently. The V gene end was trimmed by 4 bases and the J gene end by 0 bases; junction bases not matched to a gene: 12. The CDR3 has 17 amino acids. Germline CDR1 reads LGHNA; CDR2 reads YSLEER. This entry belongs to a study of immune evolution from preneoplasia to lung adenocarcinoma. Findings and caveats of the study: Normal lung had highest clonality; later lesions appeared denser, more diverse.

TCRdb's table, derived via immunoSEQ multiplex PCR, lists solely in-frame clones and lacks some. This table has 4,000 to 5,000 clones, 80% to 90% appearing once. The chain combines TRBV4-3 with TRBJ2-7, with 7 bases that match TRBD1. The sample comprised FFPE adjacent normal lung tissue. This TCR was recovered from a donor at least 70 years old with lung adenocarcinoma. CDR3 in DNA: TGCGCCAGCAGCCGCTACAATCGGGACAGTAGCTCCTACGAGCAGTACTTC. Its translation is CASSRYNRDSSSYEQYF.